This T cell receptor (beta chain) comes out of a study of blood T cell repertoires in COVID-19. Background on the study: COVID-19 samples, acute and convalescent, were from the United States, Italy and Spain. PBMCs, B-cell-depleted T cells, or T cells were the source of the cDNA or gDNA that made up the material.

Germline CDR1 is SGHTA and CDR2 is FQGNSA. J lost 2 bases, V lost 1 base, and 11 bases had no gene match. This CDR3 region has 19 residues. In the original analysis: Reference gene primer amplification yielded estimated nucleated cell counts. Libraries were prepared by immunoSEQ multiplex PCR; TCRdb keeps only in-frame clonotypes and omits some of them. V and J calls plus clone size are reproduced from that table; the DNA served to infer D and trimming. The repertoire has 200,000 or so clones, around 80% of them found once; the top ten carry roughly 6.9%. V and J are TRBV7-2 and TRBJ1-5; 10 bases line up with TRBD1. Material: peripheral blood. This clonotype was obtained from a human donor with acute or convalescent COVID-19. The donor label of this sample is uncertain. CDR3 DNA sequence: TGTGCCAGCAGCTTAGAAGGGGGCCGGGACAGGGGTGGCAATCAGCCCCAGCATTTT. Translated: CASSLEGGRDRGGNQPQHF.